The present entry profiles one T cell receptor beta chain with its context. Methods used by the authors: It was from reference gene primer amplification that nucleated cell counts were estimated. Method: immunoSEQ multiplex PCR; TCRdb's copy keeps in-frame clones and lacks some. The D gene and trimming were derived from the DNA, and the V and J assignments and clone size from that table. Of about 160,000 clones listed, approximately 81% are singletons. Trimming left V 0 bases short and J 4 bases short, with 9 bases between. Germline V gene data show CDR1 as SGHTA and CDR2 as FQGNSA. The CDR3 runs to 14 residues. This record belongs to a study of blood T cell repertoires in COVID-19. Overall study context: Whether acute or convalescent, the COVID-19 samples came from the United States, Italy and Spain. Sources were T cells, B-cell-depleted T cells, or PBMCs; the material itself was cDNA or gDNA.

The chain joins TRBV7-2 to TRBJ1-2; the D gene is possibly TRBD1 (5 bases). The sequencing sample was made of peripheral blood. The sequence came from a man aged 35-49 years with acute or convalescent COVID-19. The DNA for the CDR3 is TGTGCCAGCAGCTTAGCAGCGGGGGGCTATGGCTACACCTTC. Its translation: CASSLAAGGYGYTF.